The 21 T cell receptor beta chains below all came from one sample that was sequenced in a study of vaccination effects on CD4 cells after COVID-19 (dated by TCRdb to the early 2020s). After about 10 days of culture, CD4+ T cells were isolated with the EasySep CD4+ T cell isolation kit. Library construction relied on the immunoSEQ multiplex PCR assay. TCRdb obtained this table from immuneACCESS and retained in-frame rearrangements with V and J assigned. These tables miss some clones; where compared with another copy, unresolved V genes account for less than half of the shortfall, and the remainder is unexplained. The sample includes about 58,000 clones, with 60% to 85% observed a single time. The top ten clonotypes cover 2.5% to 3.5% of the sample. These receptors lack a known antigen. The sequences come from CD4+ T cells from PBMCs cultured without peptide, collected before COVID-19 vaccination. The source of these receptors is a human donor who received a COVID-19 vaccine.

The V call is TRBV3-1 (or the pseudogene TRBV3-2), the J call TRBJ2-3; the match to TRBD2 covers 10 bases. The CDR3 spans 15 residues. J gave up 8 bases and V 4 bases, and 9 bases lay outside the gene matches. Looked up from germline, CDR1 is LGHDT and CDR2 is YNNKEL (reference sequence). The DNA for the CDR3 is TGTGCCAGCAGCCGCACGCTAGCGGGGGAAGGTACGCAGTATTTT. Its protein product is CASSRTLAGEGTQYF.

This chain connects TRBV24-1 to TRBJ2-5, with a tentative D call TRBD2 (7 bases). Germline values: CDR1 KGHDR, CDR2 SFDVKD. Trimming pared 3 bases from V and 7 bases from J, leaving 17 bases between. This CDR3 region has 15 residues. The CDR3 loop reads CATSDPKGGLGTQYF. The DNA of the CDR3 is TGTGCCACCAGTGATCCCAAGGGGGGGTTAGGGACCCAGTACTTC.

The chain has TRBV6-2 or TRBV6-3 and TRBJ1-1; D is undetermined. Trimming left V 6 bases short and J 0 bases short, with 8 bases between. Germline V lookup: CDR1 MNHEY, CDR2 SVGEGT. The CDR3 has 13 residues. The CDR3 region is CASSRQVNTEAFF. The CDR3 DNA sequence: TGTGCCAGCAGCAGACAAGTGAACACTGAAGCTTTCTTT.

V usage is TRBV19 and J usage is TRBJ2-3, with D perhaps assigned TRBD1 or TRBD2 (6 bases each). The CDR3 runs to 16 residues. The V end was cut by 5 bases, the J end by 6 bases, with 21 bases between. CDR1 and CDR2 from the germline V gene are LNHDA and SQIVND (reference sequence). CDR3 sequence reads: CASSPYLGGPEDTQYF. The CDR3 DNA reads TGTGCCAGTAGTCCCTACCTTGGGGGGCCAGAGGATACGCAGTATTTT.

This clone was recorded only once. The genes are TRBV30 and TRBJ1-1, with unresolved D. Germline CDR1 is GTSNPN and CDR2 is SVGIG (reference sequence). V was clipped by 0 bases and J by 1 base, with 6 bases between them. The CDR3 runs to 13 residues. The CDR3 spells CAWSVQANTEAFF. CDR3 sequence (DNA): TGTGCCTGGAGTGTTCAGGCGAACACTGAAGCTTTCTTT.

This rearrangement joins TRBV5-1 to TRBJ2-3; TRBD2 agrees at 9 bases. This CDR3 region has 17 residues. V lost 0 bases to trimming and J lost 1 base; unmatched junction nucleotides: 6. The V gene's germline CDR1 is SGHRS and CDR2 YFSETQ. Here the CDR3 reads CASSLGLAGDGTDTQYF. In nucleotides, the CDR3 is TGCGCCAGCAGCTTGGGGTTAGCGGGGGATGGCACAGATACGCAGTATTTT.

The chain is built from TRBV4-3 and TRBJ2-5, with 8 bases fitting TRBD1. The CDR3 totals 15 residues. Trimming at V came to 3 bases and at J to 5 bases, leaving 8 bases not matched to a gene. CDR1 LGHNA and CDR2 YSLEER come from the germline V gene. CDR3 residues: CASSHRGTGGETQYF. The DNA for the CDR3 is TGCGCCAGCAGCCATAGGGGGACAGGCGGTGAGACCCAGTACTTC.

The CDR3 sequence is CASSPTLLGGEETQYF. Here the CDR3 DNA reads TGTGCCAGCTCACCAACCCTCTTAGGGGGCGAGGAGACCCAGTACTTC. The V call is TRBV18, the J call TRBJ2-5, with 7 bases aligning to TRBD1. V lost 2 bases to trimming and J lost 5 bases; unmatched junction nucleotides: 11. CDR1 and CDR2 from the germline V gene are KGHSH and LQKENI. This CDR3 spans 16 amino acids.

This chain joins TRBV5-4 and TRBJ1-3; D gene unclear. V was shortened by 4 bases and J by 0 bases, with 5 bases between the two germline ends. Germline-derived CDR1 and CDR2 are SGHNT and YYREEE (reference sequence). This CDR3 comprises 13 residues. The CDR3 loop reads CASSLNSGNTIYF. In DNA form, the CDR3 reads TGTGCCAGCAGCCTGAACTCTGGAAACACCATATATTTT.

A single count supports this clone. This chain uses TRBV4-1 with TRBJ2-5; TRBD2 matches at 7 bases. With 4 bases clipped from V and 1 base from J, the junction kept 6 bases outside the gene matches. This CDR3 is built from 15 residues. The V gene's germline CDR1 is MGHRA and CDR2 YSYEKL. The CDR3 nucleotides read TGCGCCAGCAGCCGGTCACTAGCGACCCAAGAGACCCAGTACTTC. The encoded protein is CASSRSLATQETQYF.

The chain has TRBV9 and TRBJ2-5; perhaps TRBD2 as D (6 bases). The CDR3 extends over 14 amino acids. The germline V gene encodes CDR1 SGDLS and CDR2 YYNGEE. V was shortened by 8 bases and J by 4 bases, with 18 bases between the two germline ends. The chain's CDR3 is CASSFREPGETQYF. The CDR3 bases are TGTGCCAGTTCCTTCCGGGAGCCAGGAGAGACCCAGTACTTC.

The chain recombines TRBV6-5 with TRBJ2-3; D call uncertain. The germline V and J ends were trimmed by 7 bases and 2 bases, with 7 bases remaining between them. The germline V gene encodes CDR1 MNHEY and CDR2 SVGAGI. The CDR3 consists of 12 residues. The CDR3 protein is CASKGLTDTQYF. The CDR3 bases are TGTGCCAGCAAGGGCCTCACAGATACGCAGTATTTT.

The gene calls are TRBV12-3 or TRBV12-4 and TRBJ2-3, with D maybe TRBD2 (5 bases). The CDR3 is 12 residues long. V dropped 5 bases and J dropped 3 bases, with 6 bases sitting between them. CDR3 DNA sequence: TGTGCCAGCAGTGGGGAGACAGATACGCAGTATTTT. Its translation: CASSGETDTQYF.

The chain is built from TRBV11-1 and TRBJ2-3, with 13 bases matching TRBD2. This CDR3 has 16 residues. V dropped 2 bases and J dropped 8; count of bases not matched to a gene: 7. Germline V CDR1 and CDR2: SGHAT, FQDESV (reference sequence). Written as DNA, the CDR3 is TGTGCCAGCAGCTTAAGGACTAGCGGGGGAGCAGGTACGCAGTATTTT. This gives the protein CASSLRTSGGAGTQYF.

In its sample, this clone was seen a few times. This chain joins TRBV12-5 and TRBJ2-7; D is unresolved. Germline V gene lookup returns CDR1 LGHNT and CDR2 FRNRAP. V shed 6 bases and J shed 0 bases, with 6 bases lying between them. This CDR3 has 12 residues. Here the CDR3 reads CASGGSSYEQYV. The CDR3 DNA sequence: TGTGCTAGTGGCGGCAGCTCCTACGAGCAGTACGTC.

The chain is built from TRBV6-5 and TRBJ1-2; TRBD1 matches 7 bases. The CDR3 contains 14 residues. Losses at the gene ends were 4 bases for V and 1 base for J; bases not matched to a gene: 3. Germline CDR1 and CDR2: MNHEY and SVGAGI. CDR3 in amino acids: CASSSQGVNYGYTF. CDR3 DNA sequence: TGTGCCAGCAGTTCCCAGGGGGTTAACTATGGCTACACCTTC.

The CDR3 DNA reads TGTGCCAGCAGCTTAGGCCGTGTTCAGGACCAAGAGACCCAGTACTTC. The encoded protein is CASSLGRVQDQETQYF. V is TRBV7-9 and J is TRBJ2-5; D gene ambiguous. The CDR3 covers 16 residues. CDR1 is SEHNR, CDR2 FQNEAQ, per germline (reference sequence). Trimming stripped 1 base from V and 0 bases from J, with 12 bases between.

The chain uses TRBV19 and TRBJ1-5; 7 positions match TRBD1. This CDR3 spans 15 amino acids. With 1 base clipped from V and 3 bases from J, the junction kept 3 bases outside the gene matches. CDR1 and CDR2 from the germline V gene are LNHDA and SQIVND (reference sequence). The CDR3 nucleotides are TGTGCCAGTAGTATAGTACAGGGGTCCAATCAGCCCCAGCATTTT. Translating it yields CASSIVQGSNQPQHF.

The chain employs TRBV3-1 (or the pseudogene TRBV3-2) and TRBJ2-3; 9 bases line up with TRBD2. This CDR3 spans 16 amino acids. The junction had 10 bases not matched to a gene; V was cut back by 4 bases and J by 5 bases. Germline values: CDR1 LGHDT, CDR2 YNNKEL (reference sequence). As DNA, the CDR3 is TGTGCCAGCAGCCGTTCAGCGGGGGGTCTCTTAGATACGCAGTATTTT. This encodes CASSRSAGGLLDTQYF.

This rearrangement joins TRBV7-9 to TRBJ1-1; tentatively, D is TRBD1 (5 bases). The CDR3 loop spans 13 amino acids. Germline CDR1 is SEHNR and CDR2 is FQNEAQ (reference sequence). The germline V and J ends were trimmed by 2 bases and 10 bases, with 14 bases remaining between them. CDR3 sequence (DNA): TGTGCCAGCAGCTTAAGTCAGGGAGGAAGAGCTTTCTTT. This encodes CASSLSQGGRAFF.

The gene calls are TRBV28 and TRBJ1-5, with 9 positions matching TRBD1. The trim removed 6 bases at V and 0 bases at J, leaving 6 bases unmatched. The CDR3 extends over 16 amino acids. The V gene's germline CDR1 is MDHEN and CDR2 SYDVKM. The CDR3: CASRSQGASSNQPQHF. The CDR3 DNA follows: TGTGCCAGCAGGTCACAGGGGGCTTCTAGCAATCAGCCCCAGCATTTT.